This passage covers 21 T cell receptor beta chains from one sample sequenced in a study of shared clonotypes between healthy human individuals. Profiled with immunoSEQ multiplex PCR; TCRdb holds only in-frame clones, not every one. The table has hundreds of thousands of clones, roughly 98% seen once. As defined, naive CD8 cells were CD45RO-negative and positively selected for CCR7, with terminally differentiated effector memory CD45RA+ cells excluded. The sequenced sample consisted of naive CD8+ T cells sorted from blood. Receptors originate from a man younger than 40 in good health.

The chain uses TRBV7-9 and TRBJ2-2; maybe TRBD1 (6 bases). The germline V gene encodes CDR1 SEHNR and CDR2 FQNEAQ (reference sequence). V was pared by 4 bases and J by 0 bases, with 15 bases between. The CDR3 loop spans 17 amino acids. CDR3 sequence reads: CASSYSTRQANTGELFF. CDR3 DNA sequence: TGTGCCAGCAGCTATAGCACCCGACAGGCGAACACCGGGGAGCTGTTTTTT.

For the CDR3, the DNA is TGTGCCACCAGCAGAGTACAGGGCGCTGAAGCTTTCTTT. It is translated as CATSRVQGAEAFF. The rearrangement joins TRBV15 to TRBJ1-1, with D perhaps TRBD1 (6 bases). Deletions cut 1 base from V and 6 bases from J, with 9 bases between. The germline gives CDR1 LNHNV, CDR2 YYDKDF (reference sequence). This CDR3 is 13 amino acids long.

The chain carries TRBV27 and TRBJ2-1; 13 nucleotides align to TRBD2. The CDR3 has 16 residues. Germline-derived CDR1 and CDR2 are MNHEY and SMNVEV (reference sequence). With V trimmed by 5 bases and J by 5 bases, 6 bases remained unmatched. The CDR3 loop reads CASSPPGLAGDNEQFF. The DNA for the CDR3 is TGTGCCAGCAGTCCTCCCGGACTAGCGGGAGACAATGAGCAGTTCTTC.

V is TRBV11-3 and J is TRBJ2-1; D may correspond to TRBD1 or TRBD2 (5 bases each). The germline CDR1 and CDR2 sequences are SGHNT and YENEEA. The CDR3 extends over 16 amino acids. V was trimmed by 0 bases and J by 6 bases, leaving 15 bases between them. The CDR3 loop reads CASSLDGTLLGNEQFF. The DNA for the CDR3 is TGTGCCAGCAGCTTAGACGGGACCCTATTGGGCAATGAGCAGTTCTTC. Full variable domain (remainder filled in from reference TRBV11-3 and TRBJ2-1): EAGVVQSPRYKIIEKKQPVAFWCNPISGHNTLYWYLQNLGQGPELLIRYENEEAVDDSQLPKDRFSAERLKGVDSTLKIQPAELGDSAVYLCASSLDGTLLGNEQFFGPGTRLTVL.

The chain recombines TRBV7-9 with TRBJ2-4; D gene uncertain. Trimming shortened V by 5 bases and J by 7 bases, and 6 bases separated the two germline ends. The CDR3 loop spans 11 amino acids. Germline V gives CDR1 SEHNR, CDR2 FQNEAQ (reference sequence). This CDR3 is CASSPENIQYF. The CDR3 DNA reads TGTGCCAGCAGCCCGGAGAACATTCAGTACTTC.

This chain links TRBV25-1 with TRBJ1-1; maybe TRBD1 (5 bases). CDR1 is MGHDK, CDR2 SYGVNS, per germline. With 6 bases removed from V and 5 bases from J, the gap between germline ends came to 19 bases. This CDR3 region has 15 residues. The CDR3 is CASRDGTALGTEAFF. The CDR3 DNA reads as TGTGCCAGCAGAGACGGGACGGCCCTGGGGACTGAAGCTTTCTTT. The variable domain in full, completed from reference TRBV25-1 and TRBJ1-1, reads EADIYQTPRYLVIGTGKKITLECSQTMGHDKMYWYQQDPGMELHLIHYSYGVNSTEKGDLSSESTVSRIRTEHFPLTLESARPSHTSQYLCASRDGTALGTEAFFGQGTRLTVV.

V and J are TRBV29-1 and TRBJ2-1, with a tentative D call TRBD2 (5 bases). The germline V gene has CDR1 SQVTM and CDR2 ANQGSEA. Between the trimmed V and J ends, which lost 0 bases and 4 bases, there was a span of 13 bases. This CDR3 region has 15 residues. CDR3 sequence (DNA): TGCAGCGTTGAAGAAAGGAGCGGTCGGTACAATGAGCAGTTCTTC. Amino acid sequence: CSVEERSGRYNEQFF.

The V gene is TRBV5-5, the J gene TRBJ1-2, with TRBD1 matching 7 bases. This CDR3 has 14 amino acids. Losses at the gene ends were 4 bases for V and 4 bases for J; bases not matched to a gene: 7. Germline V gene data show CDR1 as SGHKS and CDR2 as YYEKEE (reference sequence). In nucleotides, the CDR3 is TGTGCCAGCAGCCCGCGACAGGGCGCCTATGGCTACACCTTC. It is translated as CASSPRQGAYGYTF. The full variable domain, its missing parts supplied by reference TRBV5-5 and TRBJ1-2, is DAGVTQSPTHLIKTRGQQVTLRCSPISGHKSVSWYQQVLGQGPQFIFQYYEKEERGRGNFPDRFSARQFPNYSSELNVNALLLGDSALYLCASSPRQGAYGYTFGSGTRLTVV.

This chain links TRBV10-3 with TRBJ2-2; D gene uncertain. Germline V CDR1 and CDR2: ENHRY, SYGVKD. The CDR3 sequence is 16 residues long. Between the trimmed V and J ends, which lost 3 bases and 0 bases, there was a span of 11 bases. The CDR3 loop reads CAISDGSASNTGELFF. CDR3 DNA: TGTGCCATCAGTGACGGTTCAGCGTCGAACACCGGGGAGCTGTTTTTT.

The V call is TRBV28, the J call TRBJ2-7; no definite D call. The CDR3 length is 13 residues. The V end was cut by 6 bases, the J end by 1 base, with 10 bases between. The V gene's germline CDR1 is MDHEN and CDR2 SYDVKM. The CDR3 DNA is TGTGCCAGCAGAACGACACTATCCTACGAGCAGTACTTC. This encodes CASRTTLSYEQYF.

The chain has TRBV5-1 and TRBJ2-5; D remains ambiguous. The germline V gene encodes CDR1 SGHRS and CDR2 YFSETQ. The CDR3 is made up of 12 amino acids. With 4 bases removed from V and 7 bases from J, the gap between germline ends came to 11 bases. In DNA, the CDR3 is TGCGCCAGCAGCGAAGACCATCGGACCCAGTACTTC. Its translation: CASSEDHRTQYF. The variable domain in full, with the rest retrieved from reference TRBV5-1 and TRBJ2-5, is KAGVTQTPRYLIKTRGQQVTLSCSPISGHRSVSWYQQTPGQGLQFLFEYFSETQRNKGNFPGRFSGRQFSNSRSEMNVSTLELGDSALYLCASSEDHRTQYFGPGTRLLVL.

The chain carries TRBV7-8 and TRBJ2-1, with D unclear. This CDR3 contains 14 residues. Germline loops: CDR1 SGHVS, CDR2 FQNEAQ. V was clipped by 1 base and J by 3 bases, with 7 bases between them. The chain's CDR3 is CASSLEPDYNEQFF. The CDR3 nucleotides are TGTGCCAGCAGCTTAGAACCAGACTACAATGAGCAGTTCTTC.

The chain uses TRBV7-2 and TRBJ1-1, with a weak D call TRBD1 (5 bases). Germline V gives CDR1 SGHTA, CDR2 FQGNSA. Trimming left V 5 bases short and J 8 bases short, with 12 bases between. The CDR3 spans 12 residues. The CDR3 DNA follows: TGTGCCAGCAGCCCTCGGGGGATAGAAGCTTTCTTT. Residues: CASSPRGIEAFF.

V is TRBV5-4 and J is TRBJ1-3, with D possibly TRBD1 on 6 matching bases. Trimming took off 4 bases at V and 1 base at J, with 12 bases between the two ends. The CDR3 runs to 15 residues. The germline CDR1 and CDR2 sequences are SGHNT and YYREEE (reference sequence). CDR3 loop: CASSLGQTSGNTIYF. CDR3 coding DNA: TGTGCCAGCAGCCTCGGACAGACGTCTGGAAACACCATATATTTT.

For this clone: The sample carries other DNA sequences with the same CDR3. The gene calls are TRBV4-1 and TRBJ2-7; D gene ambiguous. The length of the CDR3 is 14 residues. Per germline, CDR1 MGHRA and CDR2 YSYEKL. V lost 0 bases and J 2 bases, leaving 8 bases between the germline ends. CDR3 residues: CASSQDRGTYEQYF. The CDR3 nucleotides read TGCGCCAGCAGCCAAGACCGTGGGACCTACGAGCAGTACTTC.

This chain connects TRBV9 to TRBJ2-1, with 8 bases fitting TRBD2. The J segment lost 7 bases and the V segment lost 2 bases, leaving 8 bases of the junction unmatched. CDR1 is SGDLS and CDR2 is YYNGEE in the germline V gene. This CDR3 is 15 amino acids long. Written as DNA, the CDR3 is TGTGCCAGCAGCGTCCCGACTAGCGCGATGAATGAGCAGTTCTTC. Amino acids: CASSVPTSAMNEQFF.

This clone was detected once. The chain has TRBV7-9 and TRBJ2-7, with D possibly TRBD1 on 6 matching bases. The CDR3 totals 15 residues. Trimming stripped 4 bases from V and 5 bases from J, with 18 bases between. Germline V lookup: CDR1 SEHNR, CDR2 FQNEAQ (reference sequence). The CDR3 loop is CASSSRQVEQDEQYF. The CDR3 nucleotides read TGTGCCAGCAGCTCGCGACAGGTCGAGCAGGACGAGCAGTACTTC.

Here the CDR3 DNA reads TGTGCCAGCAGGAGCGAGGGGCAAGAGACCCAGTACTTC. It encodes CASRSEGQETQYF. The chain combines TRBV25-1 with TRBJ2-5; the D call may be TRBD1 or TRBD2 (5 bases each). The CDR3 has 13 amino acids. The V gene's germline CDR1 is MGHDK and CDR2 SYGVNS. Trimming took off 6 bases at V and 2 bases at J, with 10 bases between the two ends. The full variable domain, in which reference TRBV25-1 and TRBJ2-5 provide the parts outside the CDR3, is EADIYQTPRYLVIGTGKKITLECSQTMGHDKMYWYQQDPGMELHLIHYSYGVNSTEKGDLSSESTVSRIRTEHFPLTLESARPSHTSQYLCASRSEGQETQYFGPGTRLLVL.

CDR3: CASSSLWTGNTEAFF. DNA for the CDR3: TGTGCCAGCAGCTCCCTTTGGACAGGGAACACTGAAGCTTTCTTT. The chain recombines TRBV11-2 with TRBJ1-1; 7 nucleotides line up with TRBD1. The CDR3 runs to 15 residues. Looked up from germline, CDR1 is SGHAT and CDR2 is FQNNGV. After removal of 4 bases from V and 1 base from J, the junction contained 6 bases not matched to a gene.

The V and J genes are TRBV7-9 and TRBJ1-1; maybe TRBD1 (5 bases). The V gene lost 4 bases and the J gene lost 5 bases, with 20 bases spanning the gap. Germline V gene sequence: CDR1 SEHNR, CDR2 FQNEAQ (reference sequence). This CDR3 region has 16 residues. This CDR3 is CASSYYPGTGSTEAFF. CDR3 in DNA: TGTGCCAGCAGCTACTACCCCGGGACGGGGAGTACTGAAGCTTTCTTT.

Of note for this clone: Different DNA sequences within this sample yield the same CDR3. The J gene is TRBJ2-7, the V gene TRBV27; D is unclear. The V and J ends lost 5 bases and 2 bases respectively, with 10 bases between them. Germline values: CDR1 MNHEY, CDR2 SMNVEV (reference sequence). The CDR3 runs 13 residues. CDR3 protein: CASSPTVTYEQYF. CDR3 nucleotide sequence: TGTGCCAGCAGTCCAACAGTTACCTACGAGCAGTACTTC.